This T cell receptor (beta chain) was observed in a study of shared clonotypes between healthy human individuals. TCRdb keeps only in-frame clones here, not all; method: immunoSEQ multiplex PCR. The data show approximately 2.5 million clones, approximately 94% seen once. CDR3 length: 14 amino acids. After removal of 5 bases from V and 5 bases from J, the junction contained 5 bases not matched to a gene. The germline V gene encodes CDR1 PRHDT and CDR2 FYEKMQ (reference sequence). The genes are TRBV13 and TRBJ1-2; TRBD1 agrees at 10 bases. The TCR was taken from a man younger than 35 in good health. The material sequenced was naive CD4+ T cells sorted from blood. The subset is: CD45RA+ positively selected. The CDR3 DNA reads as TGTGCCAGCAGCCGAAGGACAGGGGGGTATGGCTACACCTTC. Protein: CASSRRTGGYGYTF.